This T cell receptor (beta chain) was recovered during a study of T cell responses to AZD1222 COVID-19 vaccine. Study-level findings and limits: Clonal diversity may have been underestimated, and the donors were mostly white British, with more females than males. Regions 160-218 and 743-854 dominated among vaccine-associated CD4 TCRs spanning spike.

This clone appeared a few times. Its antigen remains unidentified. Assay used: immunoSEQ multiplex PCR; TCRdb lists only in-frame clones, some missing. The repertoire holds about 120,000 clones, with more than 75% as singletons. The CDR3 length is 11 residues. Germline CDR1 is DFQATT and CDR2 is SNEGSKA (reference sequence). V was shortened by 5 bases and J by 6 bases, with 9 bases between the two germline ends. The TCR originated in an adult in good health. The rearrangement joins TRBV20-1 to TRBJ2-3; no reliable D call. The sequences come from peripheral blood, collected on day 0 of AZD1222 vaccination. The CDR3 is CSAEDGDTQYF. Here the CDR3 DNA reads TGCAGTGCTGAGGATGGGGATACGCAGTATTTT.